These T cell receptor beta chains were read from a single sample in a study of CD8+CD57+ T cells in acquired aplastic anemia. TCRdb independently ran MiXCR on the reads; one entry per CDR3 protein. The table records about 120,000 distinct CDR3 sequences, under 60% of them present only once. The source material was sorted CD4+, CD8+, or CD8+CD57+ T cells (not recorded which) from PBMCs. These receptor sequences come from a human donor with aplastic anemia. Both conserved end residues are part of each CDR3. D genes are given only for firm matches. The size entry is marked missing in some rows and otherwise reads once, few, many or a size class.

TRBJ1-3 | NA | TRBV25-1 | few | TGTGCCAGCAGTGGCCGCCCTCCAGAGGATCGACAGAATACTGGAAACACCATATATTTT | CASSGRPPEDRQNTGNTIYF
TRBJ2-7 | NA | TRBV7-6 | many | TGTGCCAGCAGCCCTAGCCAGGGCTACGAGCAGTACTTC | CASSPSQGYEQYF
TRBJ2-1 | NA | TRBV15 | NA | TGTGCCACCAGCGCACCCCACGGGCGGTTCGGGGATGAGCAGTTCTTC | CATSAPHGRFGDEQFF
TRBJ2-7 | TRBD1 | TRBV12-3/TRBV12-4 | NA | TGTGCCAGCAGCCAGACAGGGGTGGGAGAGCAGTACTTC | CASSQTGVGEQYF
TRBJ2-5 | NA | TRBV25-1 | NA | TGTGCCAGCCGTTACCTTAGAAAACAGGGCGAGACCCAGCACTTC | CASRYLRKQGETQHF
TRBJ2-5 | TRBD2 | TRBV12-3/TRBV12-4 | NA | TGTGCCAGCAGTCCGGGACTAGAGGAGACCCAGTACTTC | CASSPGLEETQYF
TRBJ2-3 | TRBD1 | TRBV19 | NA | TGTGCCAGTAGTATCGATGGGGACAGAAACACAGATACGCAGTATTTT | CASSIDGDRNTDTQYF
TRBJ2-7 | NA | TRBV24-1 | few | TGTGCCACCAGTGACCCCGGGAAGAGCTCCTACGAGCAGTACTTC | CATSDPGKSSYEQYF
TRBJ2-1 | TRBD1 | TRBV7-6 | once | TGTGCCAGCAGCTTAGCTTGGGACAGCCTCACCTACAATGAGCAGTTCTTC | CASSLAWDSLTYNEQFF
TRBJ2-3 | TRBD1 | TRBV24-1 | many | TGTGCCACCAGACTCGGACAGGGGCCCACAGATACGCAGTATTTT | CATRLGQGPTDTQYF
TRBJ1-6 | NA | TRBV19 | NA | TGTGCCAGTAAGCTAAGACAGGATTCACCCCTCCACTTT | CASKLRQDSPLHF
TRBJ2-2 | TRBD1 | TRBV19 | NA | TGTGCCACTGGCACGACTCGACAGGGGTGGCCCGGGGAGCTGTTTTTT | CATGTTRQGWPGELFF
TRBJ1-2 | NA | TRBV2 | NA | TGTGCCAGCAATCGACGGGACTATGGCTACACCTTC | CASNRRDYGYTF
TRBJ2-5 | TRBD2 | TRBV11-2 | NA | TGTGCCAGCACACTAGCGGAGCAAGAGACCCAGTACTTC | CASTLAEQETQYF
TRBJ2-7 | TRBD1 | TRBV11-2 | NA | TGTGCCAGCAGCTGGGACAGGGTCTCCGAGCAGTACTTC | CASSWDRVSEQYF
TRBJ1-2 | NA | TRBV6-1 | many | TGTGCCAGCAGTGACGACTATGGCTACACCTTC | CASSDDYGYTF